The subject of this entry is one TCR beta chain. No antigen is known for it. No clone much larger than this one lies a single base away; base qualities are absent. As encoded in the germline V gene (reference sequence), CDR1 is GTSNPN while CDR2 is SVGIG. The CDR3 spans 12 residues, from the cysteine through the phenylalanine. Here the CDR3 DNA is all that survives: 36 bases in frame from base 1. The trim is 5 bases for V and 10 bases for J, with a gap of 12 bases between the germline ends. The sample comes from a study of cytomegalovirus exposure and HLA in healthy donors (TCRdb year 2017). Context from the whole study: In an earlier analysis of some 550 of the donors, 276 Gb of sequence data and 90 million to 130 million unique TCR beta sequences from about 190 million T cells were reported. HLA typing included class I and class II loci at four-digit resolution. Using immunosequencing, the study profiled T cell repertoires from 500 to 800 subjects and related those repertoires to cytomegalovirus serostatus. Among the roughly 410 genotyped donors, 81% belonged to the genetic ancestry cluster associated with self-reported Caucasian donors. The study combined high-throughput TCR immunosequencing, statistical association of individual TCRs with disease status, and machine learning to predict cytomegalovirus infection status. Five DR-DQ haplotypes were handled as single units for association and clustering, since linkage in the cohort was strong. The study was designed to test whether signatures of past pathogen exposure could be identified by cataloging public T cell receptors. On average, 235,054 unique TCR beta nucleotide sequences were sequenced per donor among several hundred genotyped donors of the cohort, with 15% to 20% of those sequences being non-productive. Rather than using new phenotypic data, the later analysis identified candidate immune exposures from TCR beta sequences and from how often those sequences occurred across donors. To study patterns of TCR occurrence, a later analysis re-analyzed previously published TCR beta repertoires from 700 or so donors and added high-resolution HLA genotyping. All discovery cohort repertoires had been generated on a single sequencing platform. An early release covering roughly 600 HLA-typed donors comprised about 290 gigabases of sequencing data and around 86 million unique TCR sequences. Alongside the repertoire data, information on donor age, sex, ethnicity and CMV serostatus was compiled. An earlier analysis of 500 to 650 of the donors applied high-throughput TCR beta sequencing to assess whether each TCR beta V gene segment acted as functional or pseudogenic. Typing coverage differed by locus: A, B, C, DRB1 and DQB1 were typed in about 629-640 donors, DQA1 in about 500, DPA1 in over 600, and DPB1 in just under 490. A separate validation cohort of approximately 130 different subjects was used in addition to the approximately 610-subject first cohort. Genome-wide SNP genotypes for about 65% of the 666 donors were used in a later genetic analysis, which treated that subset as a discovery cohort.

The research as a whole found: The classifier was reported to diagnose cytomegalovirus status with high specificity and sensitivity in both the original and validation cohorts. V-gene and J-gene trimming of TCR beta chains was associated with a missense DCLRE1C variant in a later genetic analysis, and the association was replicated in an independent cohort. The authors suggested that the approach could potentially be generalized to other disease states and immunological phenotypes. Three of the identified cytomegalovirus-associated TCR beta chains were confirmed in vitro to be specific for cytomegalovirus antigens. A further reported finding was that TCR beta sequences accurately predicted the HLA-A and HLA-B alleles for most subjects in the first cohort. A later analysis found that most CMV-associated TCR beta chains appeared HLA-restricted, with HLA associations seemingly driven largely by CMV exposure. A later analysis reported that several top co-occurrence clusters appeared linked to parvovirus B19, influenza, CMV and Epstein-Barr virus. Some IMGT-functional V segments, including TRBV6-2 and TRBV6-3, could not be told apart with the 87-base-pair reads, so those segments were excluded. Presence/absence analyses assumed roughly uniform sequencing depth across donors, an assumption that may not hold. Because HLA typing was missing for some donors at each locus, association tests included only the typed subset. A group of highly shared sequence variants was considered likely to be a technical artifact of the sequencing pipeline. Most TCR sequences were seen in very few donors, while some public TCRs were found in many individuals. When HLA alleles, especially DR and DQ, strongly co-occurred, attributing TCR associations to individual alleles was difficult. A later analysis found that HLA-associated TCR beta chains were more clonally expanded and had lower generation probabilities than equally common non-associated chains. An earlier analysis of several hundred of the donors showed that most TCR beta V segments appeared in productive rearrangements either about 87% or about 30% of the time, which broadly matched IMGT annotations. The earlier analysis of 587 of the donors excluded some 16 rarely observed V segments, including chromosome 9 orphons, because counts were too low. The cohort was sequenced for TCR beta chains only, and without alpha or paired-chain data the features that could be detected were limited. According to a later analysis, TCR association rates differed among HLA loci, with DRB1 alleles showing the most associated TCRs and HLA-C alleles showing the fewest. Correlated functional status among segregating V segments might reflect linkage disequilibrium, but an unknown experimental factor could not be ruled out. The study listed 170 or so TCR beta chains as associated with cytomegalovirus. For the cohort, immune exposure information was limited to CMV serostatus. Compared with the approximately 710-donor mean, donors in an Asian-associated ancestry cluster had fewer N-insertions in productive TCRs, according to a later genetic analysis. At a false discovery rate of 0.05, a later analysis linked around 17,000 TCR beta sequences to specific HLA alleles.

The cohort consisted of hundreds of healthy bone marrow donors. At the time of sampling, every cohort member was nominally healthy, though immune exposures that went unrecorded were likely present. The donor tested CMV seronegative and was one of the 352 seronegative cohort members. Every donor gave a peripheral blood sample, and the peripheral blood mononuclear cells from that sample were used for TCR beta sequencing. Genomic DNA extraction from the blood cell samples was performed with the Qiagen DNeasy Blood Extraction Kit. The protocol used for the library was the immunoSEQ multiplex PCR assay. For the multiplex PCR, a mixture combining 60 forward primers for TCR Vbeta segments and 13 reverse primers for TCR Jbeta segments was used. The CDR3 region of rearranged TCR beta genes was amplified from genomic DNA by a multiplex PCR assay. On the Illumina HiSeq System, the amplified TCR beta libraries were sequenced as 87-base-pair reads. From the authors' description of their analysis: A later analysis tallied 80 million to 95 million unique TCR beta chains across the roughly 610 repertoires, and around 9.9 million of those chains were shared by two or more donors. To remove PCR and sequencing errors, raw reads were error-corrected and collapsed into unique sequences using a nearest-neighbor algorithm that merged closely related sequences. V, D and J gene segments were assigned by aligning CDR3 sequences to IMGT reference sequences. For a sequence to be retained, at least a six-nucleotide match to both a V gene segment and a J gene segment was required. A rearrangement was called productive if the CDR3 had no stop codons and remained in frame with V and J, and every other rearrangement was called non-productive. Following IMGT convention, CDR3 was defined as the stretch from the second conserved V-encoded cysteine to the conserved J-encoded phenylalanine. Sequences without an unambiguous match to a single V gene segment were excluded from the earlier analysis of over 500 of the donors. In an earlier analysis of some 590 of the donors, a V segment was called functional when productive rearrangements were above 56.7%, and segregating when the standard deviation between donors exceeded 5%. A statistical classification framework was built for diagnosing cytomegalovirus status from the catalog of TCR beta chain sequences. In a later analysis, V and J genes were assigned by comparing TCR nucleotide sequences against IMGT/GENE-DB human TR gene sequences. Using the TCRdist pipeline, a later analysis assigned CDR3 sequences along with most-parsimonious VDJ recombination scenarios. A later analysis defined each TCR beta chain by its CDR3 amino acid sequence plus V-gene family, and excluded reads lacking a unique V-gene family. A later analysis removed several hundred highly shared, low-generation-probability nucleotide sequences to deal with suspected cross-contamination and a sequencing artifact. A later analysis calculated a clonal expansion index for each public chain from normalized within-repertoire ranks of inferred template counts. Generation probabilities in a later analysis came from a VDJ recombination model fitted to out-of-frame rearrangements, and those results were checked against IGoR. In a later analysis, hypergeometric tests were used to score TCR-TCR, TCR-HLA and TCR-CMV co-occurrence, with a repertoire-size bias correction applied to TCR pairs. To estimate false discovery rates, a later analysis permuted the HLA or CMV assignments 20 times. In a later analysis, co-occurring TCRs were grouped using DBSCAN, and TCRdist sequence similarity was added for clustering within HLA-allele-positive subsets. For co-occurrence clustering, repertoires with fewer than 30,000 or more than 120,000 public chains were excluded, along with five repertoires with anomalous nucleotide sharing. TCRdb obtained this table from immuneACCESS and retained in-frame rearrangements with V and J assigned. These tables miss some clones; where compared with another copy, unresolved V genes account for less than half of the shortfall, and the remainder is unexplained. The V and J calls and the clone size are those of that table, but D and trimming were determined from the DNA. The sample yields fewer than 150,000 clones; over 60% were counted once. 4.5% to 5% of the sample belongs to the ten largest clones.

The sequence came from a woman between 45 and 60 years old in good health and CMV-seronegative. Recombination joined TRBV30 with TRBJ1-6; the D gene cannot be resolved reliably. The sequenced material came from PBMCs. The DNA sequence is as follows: TGTGCCTGGTCCTTGGAGGCGTCACCCCTCCACTTT. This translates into CAWSLEASPLHF.